The 32 T cell receptor beta chains below come from one sample, sequenced in a study of T cell responses to AZD1222 COVID-19 vaccine. Profiled with immunoSEQ multiplex PCR; TCRdb holds only in-frame clones, not every one. The sample shows about 140,000 clones, around nine tenths of them seen only once. Material: peripheral blood, obtained on day 0 of AZD1222 vaccination. Every receptor here comes from an adult in good health.

Here the CDR3 reads CASSLTPEQFF. In DNA, the CDR3 is TGTGCCAGCAGTTTAACCCCAGAGCAGTTCTTC. The chain combines TRBV12-3 or TRBV12-4 with TRBJ2-1; D call uncertain. The CDR3 contains 11 residues. Between the trimmed V and J ends, which lost 2 bases and 10 bases, there was a span of 6 bases.

CDR3 nucleotide sequence: TGTGCCAGCAGCTCTTGGGGGACTGAAGCTTTCTTT. Translating gives CASSSWGTEAFF. The chain recombines TRBV27 with TRBJ1-1; maybe TRBD1 (5 bases). There are 12 residues in the CDR3. Germline V gene data show CDR1 as MNHEY and CDR2 as SMNVEV (reference sequence). V was shortened by 6 bases and J by 5 bases, with 10 bases between the two germline ends.

The genes are TRBV5-6 and TRBJ1-1, with unresolved D. The CDR3 extends over 12 amino acids. The germline CDR1 and CDR2 sequences are SGHDT and YYEEEE. V lost 4 bases, J lost 5 bases, and 9 bases lay in between. The CDR3 sequence is CASSNLNTEAFF. The CDR3 DNA sequence: TGTGCCAGCAGCAACTTAAATACTGAAGCTTTCTTT.

The chain combines TRBV7-3 with TRBJ2-1, with 11 positions matching TRBD2. Germline V gene lookup returns CDR1 SGHTA and CDR2 FQGTGA. The CDR3 spans 14 residues. V shed 5 bases and J 5 bases; nucleotides not matched to a gene: 2. CDR3 in amino acids: CASSPGLADNEQFF. CDR3 DNA sequence: TGTGCCAGCAGCCCGGGACTAGCGGACAATGAGCAGTTCTTC.

The rearrangement uses TRBV6-5 and TRBJ1-1, with TRBD1 as a possible D gene (6 bases). The length of the CDR3 is 14 residues. Germline V lookup: CDR1 MNHEY, CDR2 SVGAGI. Deletions cut 8 bases from V and 2 bases from J, with 15 bases between. The CDR3 loop reads CASSPSGQNTEAFF. The CDR3 nucleotides read TGTGCCAGCTCACCCTCGGGACAAAACACTGAAGCTTTCTTT.

Concerning this clone: Its ends do not fully match the called genes, so a read error is possible. This sequence joins TRBV27 and TRBJ2-7, with a possible D match to TRBD1 (6 bases). The V gene's germline CDR1 is MNHEY and CDR2 SMNVEV (reference sequence). CDR3 length: 13 residues. CDR3 DNA: TGTGCCACCAGTTGGGGGCGCAACTACGAGCAGTACTTC. Amino acids: CATSWGRNYEQYF.

The chain carries TRBV10-3 and TRBJ2-3; perhaps TRBD2 as D (6 bases). The CDR3 has 13 amino acids. The germline V gene has CDR1 ENHRY and CDR2 SYGVKD. V lost 11 bases and J lost 1, with 13 bases in between. In DNA, the CDR3 is TGTGCCTCGCGGTGGGAGGGCACAGATACGCAGTATTTT. It translates to CASRWEGTDTQYF.

CDR3 amino acids: CASSLGTGGAEKLFF. The CDR3 DNA reads as TGTGCCAGCAGCTTAGGAACAGGGGGTGCTGAAAAACTGTTTTTT. The chain carries TRBV7-2 and TRBJ1-4; 8 bases map to TRBD1. After removal of 1 base from V and 7 bases from J, the junction contained 5 bases not matched to a gene. Per the germline V gene, CDR1 is SGHTA and CDR2 is FQGNSA. The CDR3 totals 15 residues.

The CDR3 protein is CASSYIQVANTEAFF. The CDR3 DNA follows: TGTGCCAGCAGTTATATTCAGGTCGCGAACACTGAAGCTTTCTTT. V gene TRBV6-5 combines with J gene TRBJ1-1; D call uncertain. Trimming removed 3 bases at V and 1 base at J, with 12 bases between. The CDR3 is 15 amino acids. Looked up from germline, CDR1 is MNHEY and CDR2 is SVGAGI.

The V and J genes are TRBV4-2 and TRBJ2-7; D remains unclear. The V and J ends lost 1 base and 0 bases respectively, with 10 bases between them. CDR3 length: 15 amino acids. Germline V gene data show CDR1 as LGHNA and CDR2 as YNFKEQ. The CDR3 here is CASSQVGLSSYEQYF. The CDR3 coding sequence is TGTGCCAGCAGCCAAGTCGGCTTGAGCTCCTACGAGCAGTACTTC.

The rearrangement uses TRBV5-4 and TRBJ2-5, with 12 bases fitting TRBD2. V lost 0 bases and J lost 4; bases outside the gene matches: 7. The CDR3 runs 17 residues. Germline CDR1 is SGHNT and CDR2 is YYREEE (reference sequence). The CDR3 region has the DNA TGTGCCAGCAGCTTGGCCGGCCTAGCGGGAGGGTCAGAGACCCAGTACTTC. This gives the protein CASSLAGLAGGSETQYF.

The chain has TRBV4-3 and TRBJ2-7, with TRBD2 matching over 10 bases. This CDR3 comprises 16 residues. The ends lost 1 base at V and 2 bases at J; junction bases unmatched: 5. Germline V gene sequence: CDR1 LGHNA, CDR2 YSLEER. CDR3 in DNA: TGCGCCAGCAGCCAAGGTCTAGCGGGGGTCACCTACGAGCAGTACTTC. It yields the protein CASSQGLAGVTYEQYF.

This clone was observed once. The chain couples TRBV28 to TRBJ2-5; TRBD2 might be the D (6 bases). This CDR3 region has 14 residues. Looked up from germline, CDR1 is MDHEN and CDR2 is SYDVKM. V lost 4 bases, J lost 2 bases, and 11 bases lay in between. The CDR3: CASSSWDFQETQYF. The CDR3 coding sequence is TGTGCCAGCAGTTCATGGGACTTTCAAGAGACCCAGTACTTC. The full variable domain, with the rest looked up from reference TRBV28 and TRBJ2-5, is DVKVTQSSRYLVKRTGEKVFLECVQDMDHENMFWYRQDPGLGLRLIYFSYDVKMKEKGDIPEGYSVSREKKERFSLILESASTNQTSMYLCASSSWDFQETQYFGPGTRLLVL.

This clone is medium-sized in the sample. The V gene is TRBV5-6, the J gene TRBJ2-4; 8 nucleotides align to TRBD1. The CDR3 has 18 amino acids. Looked up from germline, CDR1 is SGHDT and CDR2 is YYEEEE. J gave up 10 bases and V 0 bases, and 18 bases lay outside the gene matches. This CDR3 reads CASSLGAGTGFYRYIQYF. In DNA form, the CDR3 reads TGTGCCAGCAGCTTGGGGGCCGGGACAGGCTTTTATAGGTATATTCAGTACTTC. Supplemented by reference TRBV5-6 and TRBJ2-4, the full variable domain reads DAGVTQSPTHLIKTRGQQVTLRCSPKSGHDTVSWYQQALGQGPQFIFQYYEEEERQRGNFPDRFSGHQFPNYSSELNVNALLLGDSALYLCASSLGAGTGFYRYIQYFGAGTRLSVL.

This chain uses TRBV24-1 with TRBJ1-2; D gene unclear. Trimming left V 7 bases short and J 5 bases short, with 13 bases between. CDR3 length: 13 amino acids. Germline assignment: CDR1 KGHDR and CDR2 SFDVKD. The CDR3 sequence: CATRGFGDYGYTF. In DNA form, the CDR3 reads TGTGCCACCAGGGGTTTCGGAGATTATGGCTACACCTTC.

The gene calls are TRBV18 and TRBJ1-1; D is uncertain. From germline, CDR1 is KGHSH and CDR2 LQKENI. Trimming shortened V by 4 bases and J by 0 bases, and 12 bases separated the two germline ends. This CDR3 has 15 residues. The DNA of the CDR3 is TGTGCCAGCTCACTGGACGGTGCAATGAACACTGAAGCTTTCTTT. Protein: CASSLDGAMNTEAFF.

The chain joins TRBV5-6 to TRBJ1-5; 8 bases fit TRBD1. The ends lost 1 base at V and 4 bases at J; junction bases unmatched: 7. The CDR3 is 16 residues long. Germline assignment: CDR1 SGHDT and CDR2 YYEEEE. In DNA form, the CDR3 reads TGTGCCAGCAGCTTGTATCTTACAGGGGGGAATCAGCCCCAGCATTTT. Translation: CASSLYLTGGNQPQHF.

The chain carries TRBV6-6 and TRBJ2-1, with 15 positions matching TRBD2. Trimming cost V 6 bases and J 7 bases; bases outside gene matches: 7. CDR1 MNHNY and CDR2 SVGAGI come from the germline V gene (reference sequence). This CDR3 region has 16 residues. CDR3 nucleotide sequence: TGTGCCAGCAGCCGATCCGGGACTAGCGGGAGGAATGAGCAGTTCTTC. It is translated as CASSRSGTSGRNEQFF.

The rearrangement links TRBV6-2 or TRBV6-3 to TRBJ1-6; 9 positions agree with TRBD1. This CDR3 spans 15 amino acids. CDR1 MNHEY and CDR2 SVGEGT come from the germline V gene. V lost 5 bases and J lost 7; bases outside the gene matches: 6. This CDR3 is CASSTYRGRNSPLHF. The CDR3 DNA follows: TGTGCCAGCAGTACGTACAGGGGGCGAAATTCACCCCTCCACTTT.

This clone has a single count. The CDR3 nucleotides are TGTGCCAGCAGCCAGCCGGGACTAGCGGGACCCAGAGCGGGCGAGCAGTACTTC. It specifies CASSQPGLAGPRAGEQYF. V is TRBV4-2 and J is TRBJ2-7; 13 nucleotides match TRBD2. The CDR3 covers 18 residues. Trimming removed 3 bases from V and 6 bases from J; junction bases left unmatched: 14. The germline CDR1 and CDR2 sequences are LGHNA and YNFKEQ.

The CDR3: CASSGEGYSGNTIYF. The CDR3 nucleotides are TGTGCCAGCAGCGGGGAAGGATACTCTGGAAACACCATATATTTT. V gene TRBV7-9 combines with J gene TRBJ1-3; D call uncertain. Trimming took off 5 bases at V and 0 bases at J, with 11 bases between the two ends. CDR3 length: 15 amino acids. The germline gives CDR1 SEHNR, CDR2 FQNEAQ (reference sequence).

The chain links TRBV5-1 to TRBJ1-1, with D uncertain. Deletions cut 1 base from V and 4 bases from J, with 8 bases between. CDR3 length equals 13 residues. Germline V CDR1 and CDR2: SGHRS, YFSETQ. CDR3: CASSLSVTTEAFF. CDR3 DNA sequence: TGCGCCAGCAGCTTGTCTGTGACCACTGAAGCTTTCTTT.

V usage is TRBV7-2 and J usage is TRBJ2-3; D is possibly TRBD1 (6 bases). Germline CDR1 is SGHTA and CDR2 is FQGNSA. The CDR3 contains 16 residues. Trimming pared 1 base from V and 2 bases from J, leaving 13 bases between. The CDR3 nucleotides are TGTGCCAGCAGCTTAGTATCAGGGGACCCCACAGATACGCAGTATTTT. This encodes CASSLVSGDPTDTQYF.

This chain connects TRBV9 to TRBJ1-1, with D unresolved. This CDR3 has 12 amino acids. The V end was cut by 4 bases, the J end by 11 bases, with 15 bases between. The germline gives CDR1 SGDLS, CDR2 YYNGEE. The DNA of the CDR3 is TGTGCCAGCAGCCCTCCCTCGGATGAGGCTTTCTTT. As protein: CASSPPSDEAFF. The full variable domain, in which reference TRBV9 and TRBJ1-1 provide the parts outside the CDR3, is DSGVTQTPKHLITATGQRVTLRCSPRSGDLSVYWYQQSLDQGLQFLIQYYNGEERAKGNILERFSAQQFPDLHSELNLSSLELGDSALYFCASSPPSDEAFFGQGTRLTVV.

As regards this clone: This specimen includes other DNA sequences encoding the same CDR3. The gene calls are TRBV18 and TRBJ2-5; the D is unclear. The CDR3 runs 12 residues. Trimming shortened V by 3 bases and J by 5 bases, and 7 bases separated the two germline ends. Germline-derived CDR1 and CDR2 are KGHSH and LQKENI. CDR3 sequence reads: CASSPPGETQYF. DNA for the CDR3: TGTGCCAGCTCACCCCCCGGGGAGACCCAGTACTTC. The full variable domain, rest sourced from reference TRBV18 and TRBJ2-5, is NAGVMQNPRHLVRRRGQEARLRCSPMKGHSHVYWYRQLPEEGLKFMVYLQKENIIDESGMPKERFSAEFPKEGPSILRIQQVVRGDSAAYFCASSPPGETQYFGPGTRLLVL.

This clone was recorded a few times. The rearrangement joins TRBV3-1 (or the pseudogene TRBV3-2) to TRBJ2-7, with 8 positions matching TRBD1. Germline lookup yields CDR1 LGHDT and CDR2 YNNKEL (reference sequence). The CDR3 has 16 amino acids. V lost 5 bases, J lost 1 base, and 10 bases stayed unmatched. CDR3 DNA: TGTGCCAGCAGCGCTCCCGGGACAGGACGTTCCTACGAGCAGTACTTC. Translating gives CASSAPGTGRSYEQYF.

This chain joins TRBV19 and TRBJ1-3, with D perhaps TRBD1 (5 bases). CDR3 length equals 14 residues. The germline CDR1 and CDR2 sequences are LNHDA and SQIVND (reference sequence). V was pared by 7 bases and J by 2 bases, with 12 bases between. CDR3 region: CASTGRGAGNTIYF. DNA for the CDR3: TGTGCCAGTACCGGGAGAGGGGCTGGAAACACCATATATTTT.

This clone was detected only once. The J gene is TRBJ2-3, the V gene TRBV5-8, with D perhaps TRBD2 (5 bases). This CDR3 has 16 amino acids. V gave up 2 bases and J gave up 0 bases, with 13 bases separating them. From germline, CDR1 is SGHTS and CDR2 YDEGEE. The chain's CDR3 is CASSFGHGSSTDTQYF. The CDR3 bases are TGTGCCAGCAGCTTTGGCCATGGGAGTAGCACAGATACGCAGTATTTT.

The chain has TRBV5-4 and TRBJ2-1; TRBD2 matches at 14 bases. V gave up 0 bases and J gave up 6 bases; unmatched junction bases: 8. Germline V gene data show CDR1 as SGHNT and CDR2 as YYREEE (reference sequence). The CDR3 is 18 amino acids. CDR3 nucleotides: TGTGCCAGCAGCTTGGGGGGACTAGCGGGAGCTTTTTTCAATGAGCAGTTCTTC. It yields the protein CASSLGGLAGAFFNEQFF.

V usage is TRBV5-1 and J usage is TRBJ1-1; D is unresolved. From germline, CDR1 is SGHRS and CDR2 YFSETQ. Trimming shortened V by 1 base and J by 8 bases, and 12 bases separated the two germline ends. The CDR3 totals 13 residues. The CDR3 protein is CASSLTRLDEAFF. The CDR3 nucleotides are TGCGCCAGCAGCTTGACTAGGCTTGACGAAGCTTTCTTT.

This clone was detected once. The genes are TRBV7-9 and TRBJ2-1; 15 bases agree with TRBD2. Germline CDR1 SEHNR, CDR2 FQNEAQ (reference sequence). V lost 3 bases and J lost 9; bases outside the gene matches: 9. This CDR3 is 17 amino acids long. The CDR3 nucleotides are TGTGCCAGCAGCTTCCAGGGACTAGCGGGAGGATCAGGTGAGCAGTTCTTC. Its protein is CASSFQGLAGGSGEQFF.

In regard to this clone: The identical CDR3 is also encoded by other nucleotide sequences in the sample. The chain recombines TRBV5-1 with TRBJ2-7; TRBD2 is a possible D gene (5 bases). V was shortened by 0 bases and J by 2 bases, with 9 bases between the two germline ends. CDR1 is SGHRS, CDR2 YFSETQ, per germline. The CDR3 length is 14 residues. The DNA of the CDR3 is TGCGCCAGCAGCTTGGGGACTGGCCCCTACGAGCAGTACTTC. Its protein product is CASSLGTGPYEQYF. Looking up the rest from reference TRBV5-1 and TRBJ2-7 gives the full variable domain: KAGVTQTPRYLIKTRGQQVTLSCSPISGHRSVSWYQQTPGQGLQFLFEYFSETQRNKGNFPGRFSGRQFSNSRSEMNVSTLELGDSALYLCASSLGTGPYEQYFGPGTRLTVT.